A selection of T cell receptor beta chains follows, all from one sample in a study of PD-1 blockade in mismatch repair-deficient tumors. Sequencing used immunoSEQ multiplex PCR; TCRdb keeps in-frame clones, though not all of them. The sample holds roughly 110,000 clones, over 60% seen once. The sample here was peripheral blood, taken about 60 weeks after starting pembrolizumab. These receptors were collected from an adult with mismatch repair-deficient cancer. CDR3s include the opening cysteine and the closing phenylalanine or tryptophan. D genes are given only for firm matches.

d_call,j_call,v_call,cdr3_aa
-,TRBJ1-1,TRBV10-1,CASPHPGDTEAFF
-,TRBJ2-1,TRBV7-3,CASSLNRVGGEQFF
TRBD2,TRBJ2-1,TRBV11-3,CASSLGGSGKRNEQFF
-,TRBJ2-5,TRBV18,CASSPSGETQYF
-,TRBJ1-5,TRBV2,CASSERKSGNNQPQHF
TRBD1,TRBJ2-4,TRBV29-1,CSVEKGQGLAKNIQYF
TRBD1,TRBJ1-5,TRBV18,CASSPGQNQPQHF
TRBD1,TRBJ1-5,TRBV18,CASSPQGASNQPQHF
-,TRBJ1-2,TRBV15,CATSRSNLESDGYTF
-,TRBJ1-5,TRBV7-3,CASSLTDSNSNQPQHF
-,TRBJ1-3,TRBV9,CASSPVGNSGNTIYF
-,TRBJ1-3,TRBV6-5,CASSSFSGNTIYF
-,TRBJ2-1,TRBV6-1,CASRRGTQLNEQFF
TRBD1,TRBJ2-5,TRBV5-1,CASSRWTGEETQYF
TRBD2,TRBJ2-7,TRBV5-1,CASRDGLAVTYEQYF
TRBD1,TRBJ1-2,TRBV6-6,CASSSNLGQGYGYTF
-,TRBJ1-5,TRBV7-7,CASSFTESQPQHF
-,TRBJ2-5,TRBV27,CASAQGSGRGQETQYF
-,TRBJ2-7,TRBV19,CASKLAGGSYEQYF
TRBD1,TRBJ2-5,TRBV9,CASSAGQGPFETQYF
-,TRBJ2-1,TRBV2,CASSVAEQFF
-,TRBJ2-1,TRBV4-3,CASSQVRDGYNEQFF
-,TRBJ1-5,TRBV15,CATREGVNNQPQHF
-,TRBJ1-1,TRBV15,CATSRIWDIDTEAFF
TRBD1,TRBJ1-4,TRBV4-1,CASSRLGTGANEKLFF
-,TRBJ2-7,TRBV7-8,CASSPRGHEQYF
TRBD2,TRBJ2-1,TRBV5-8,CASSSTSVLYYNEQFF
-,TRBJ1-5,TRBV7-2,CASSRGHTQHF
-,TRBJ2-7,TRBV5-4,CASSLAAYGNEQYF
TRBD1,TRBJ1-1,TRBV6-5,CGTGTLTEAFF
-,TRBJ1-5,TRBV2,CASSDRTVSNQPQHF
TRBD2,TRBJ2-7,TRBV5-1,CASSSGTSSYEQYF
-,TRBJ2-1,TRBV6-1,CASSGGNEQFF
-,TRBJ2-2,TRBV11-2,CASTPLENTGELFF
-,TRBJ1-1,TRBV7-9,CASSRDSTEAFF
TRBD2,TRBJ2-4,TRBV14,CASSQDSTSGNIQYF
-,TRBJ1-5,TRBV27,CASSRTGAGQPQHF
-,TRBJ1-2,TRBV30,CAWSVLYGYTF
-,TRBJ2-5,TRBV27,CASSLDRRVGETQYF
-,TRBJ1-5,TRBV11-2,CASSLDGGINQPQHF
TRBD2,TRBJ2-3,TRBV7-9,CASSLTTSGRTDTQYF
TRBD1,TRBJ2-2,TRBV29-1,CSAWGTGDTGELFF
TRBD2,TRBJ2-7,TRBV7-9,CASSFSGTSLEQYF
TRBD2,TRBJ2-7,TRBV11-2,CASSSGTSGSHEQYF
-,TRBJ1-1,TRBV5-8,CASTEAEAFF
-,TRBJ1-1,TRBV23-1,CASSQPEAMNTEAFF
-,TRBJ1-1,TRBV9,CASSLTPPVTEAFF
-,TRBJ2-5,TRBV9,CASSVAPGVGETQYF
-,TRBJ2-3,TRBV27,CASSLSADTQYF
TRBD2,TRBJ2-5,TRBV11-2,CASSPRLAGAETQYF
TRBD1,TRBJ1-1,TRBV19,CASSIPQGKWTEAFF
-,TRBJ2-1,TRBV9,CASSPGTPSSYNEQFF
-,TRBJ2-7,TRBV9,CASSVRHDPYEQYF
TRBD1,TRBJ1-2,TRBV27,CASSPRGRDGYTF
TRBD1,TRBJ2-2,TRBV7-3,CASRRGTGEAGELFF
-,TRBJ1-1,TRBV7-7,CASSRGTNTEAFF
-,TRBJ2-1,TRBV6-5,CASTPTTGNYNEQFF
TRBD2,TRBJ2-5,TRBV15,CATSRPGLAGMVETQYF
-,TRBJ2-5,TRBV7-9,CASSLRGETQYF